Presented here are 19 T cell receptor beta chains from one specimen sequenced in a study of T cell responses to AZD1222 COVID-19 vaccine. TCRdb keeps only in-frame clones here, not all; method: immunoSEQ multiplex PCR. The top ten hold around 3.5% of the sample, which has around 150,000 clones, about nine tenths seen once. The starting material was peripheral blood, obtained on day 0 of AZD1222 vaccination. These receptors were collected from an adult in good health.

This chain connects TRBV11-3 to TRBJ2-1; D is possibly TRBD2 (5 bases). Germline V lookup: CDR1 SGHNT, CDR2 YENEEA. The CDR3 runs to 13 residues. V shed 2 bases and J shed 4 bases, with 6 bases lying between them. CDR3 nucleotides: TGTGCCAGCAGCTTACGGGGATACAATGAGCAGTTCTTC. Protein: CASSLRGYNEQFF.

V gene TRBV3-1 (or the pseudogene TRBV3-2) combines with J gene TRBJ2-7; 10 bases line up with TRBD2. Germline V gives CDR1 LGHDT, CDR2 YNNKEL (reference sequence). CDR3 length: 15 amino acids. J lost 5 bases, V lost 1 base, and 5 bases had no gene match. CDR3 in amino acids: CASSQVASGSNEQYF. The CDR3 nucleotides are TGTGCCAGCAGCCAAGTGGCTAGCGGGAGTAACGAGCAGTACTTC.

This clone was detected once. The CDR3 DNA follows: TGTGCCAGCTCACCAGTTCTAGCGGGAGGGGCCTACGAGCAGTACTTC. It yields the protein CASSPVLAGGAYEQYF. This chain uses TRBV18 with TRBJ2-7; 12 nucleotides match TRBD2. CDR1 is KGHSH and CDR2 is LQKENI in the germline V gene. V lost 2 bases, J lost 2 bases, and 4 bases stayed unmatched. The CDR3 has 16 residues.

The chain joins TRBV5-1 to TRBJ2-1, with 7 bases lining up with TRBD2. The germline CDR1 and CDR2 sequences are SGHRS and YFSETQ. J gave up 5 bases and V 2 bases, and 13 bases lay outside the gene matches. The CDR3 covers 17 residues. CDR3 loop: CASSFSGGVQVHNEQFF. In nucleotides, the CDR3 is TGCGCCAGCAGCTTTTCGGGGGGAGTGCAAGTTCACAATGAGCAGTTCTTC.

This chain uses TRBV19 with TRBJ1-2, with 7 bases lining up with TRBD1. This CDR3 has 14 amino acids. Germline CDR1 reads LNHDA; CDR2 reads SQIVND (reference sequence). The ends lost 6 bases at V and 5 bases at J; junction bases unmatched: 9. The chain's CDR3 is CASRRQGGGYGYTF. The CDR3 DNA reads as TGTGCCAGTAGACGACAGGGCGGGGGGTATGGCTACACCTTC.

The V gene is TRBV28, the J gene TRBJ2-5, with D tentatively TRBD2 (6 bases). With 4 bases removed from V and 3 bases from J, the gap between germline ends came to 21 bases. CDR3 length: 17 amino acids. Per the germline V gene, CDR1 is MDHEN and CDR2 is SYDVKM. CDR3 sequence: CASSWGEAPTPEETQYF. CDR3 DNA: TGTGCCAGCAGTTGGGGGGAGGCGCCCACCCCCGAAGAGACCCAGTACTTC.

The chain combines TRBV3-1 (or the pseudogene TRBV3-2) with TRBJ2-7; D unresolved. Per the germline V gene, CDR1 is LGHDT and CDR2 is YNNKEL (reference sequence). The ends were cut back, 4 bases at V and 7 bases at J, with 11 bases in the middle. CDR3 length: 12 amino acids. CDR3 residues: CASSPTGWEQYF. For the CDR3, the DNA is TGTGCCAGCAGCCCGACCGGATGGGAGCAGTACTTC.

The chain carries TRBV7-9 and TRBJ1-1; D gene uncertain. This CDR3 contains 12 residues. Trimming left V 4 bases short and J 11 bases short, with 14 bases between. Per germline, CDR1 SEHNR and CDR2 FQNEAQ (reference sequence). CDR3 in DNA: TGTGCCAGCAGCTCCATTCGTCTCGGGGCTTTCTTT. This sequence encodes CASSSIRLGAFF.

This chain joins TRBV4-3 and TRBJ1-4; D is possibly TRBD1 (6 bases). The V gene's germline CDR1 is LGHNA and CDR2 YSLEER. This CDR3 is 15 amino acids long. V lost 3 bases to trimming and J lost 3 bases, with 11 bases between them. CDR3 protein: CASSQEGVANEKLFF. The CDR3 coding sequence is TGCGCCAGCAGCCAGGAGGGGGTAGCTAATGAAAAACTGTTTTTT.

The CDR3 region has the DNA TGTGCCAGCAGCCCCGGGACTAACCGGATCGATGAGCAGTTCTTC. Its translation is CASSPGTNRIDEQFF. This rearrangement joins TRBV2 to TRBJ2-1; 7 nucleotides match TRBD2. Germline-derived CDR1 and CDR2 are SNHLY and FYNNEI. CDR3 length equals 15 residues. V trimming: 6 bases; J trimming: 8 bases; junction bases outside the gene matches: 13.

The rearrangement joins TRBV18 to TRBJ1-5; tentative D call: TRBD1 (5 bases). The ends were cut back, 2 bases at V and 2 bases at J, with 13 bases in the middle. CDR1 is KGHSH, CDR2 LQKENI, per germline. CDR3 length: 16 residues. The CDR3 sequence is CASSPNPGSRNQPQHF. As DNA, the CDR3 is TGTGCCAGCTCACCAAACCCAGGGAGTCGCAATCAGCCCCAGCATTTT.

V is TRBV13 and J is TRBJ1-1; maybe TRBD1 (6 bases). Germline CDR1 PRHDT, CDR2 FYEKMQ (reference sequence). There are 16 residues in the CDR3. Trimming took 5 bases from V and 5 from J, leaving 21 bases between them. Here the CDR3 reads CASSTPHRRGGTEAFF. CDR3 DNA: TGTGCCAGCAGCACACCACACCGAAGGGGGGGGACTGAAGCTTTCTTT.

The gene calls are TRBV29-1 and TRBJ2-2; TRBD2 agrees at 7 bases. This CDR3 has 11 amino acids. J was trimmed by 7 bases and V by 5 bases; bases with no gene match: 1. CDR1 and CDR2 (germline): SQVTM, ANQGSEA. The CDR3, as DNA: TGCAGCGTTCGGGGGGTCGGGGAGCTGTTTTTT. It yields the protein CSVRGVGELFF.

As to this clone: This sample includes further DNA sequences coding for the same CDR3. The chain has TRBV12-3 or TRBV12-4 and TRBJ1-1; the D is unclear. CDR3 length equals 11 residues. The V end lost 2 bases, the J end lost 7 bases, and 5 bases lay between the germline ends. CDR3 in DNA: TGTGCCAGCAGTTTACGAGGTGAAGCTTTCTTT. Its translation: CASSLRGEAFF.

The V call is TRBV10-3, the J call TRBJ1-6; 9 positions match TRBD1. Germline V gene data show CDR1 as ENHRY and CDR2 as SYGVKD. The V and J ends lost 8 bases and 8 bases, in that order; junction bases with no gene match: 13. The CDR3 runs to 16 residues. CDR3 in amino acids: CAIRTGTGTPDSPLHF. The DNA for the CDR3 is TGTGCCATCCGCACCGGGACAGGGACCCCTGATTCACCCCTCCACTTT.

The CDR3 loop reads CASSPPGSGGGSPLHF. The CDR3 DNA reads as TGTGCCAGCTCACCACCGGGCTCAGGAGGTGGCTCACCCCTCCACTTT. The J gene is TRBJ1-6, the V gene TRBV18; D is ambiguous. The CDR3 is 16 amino acids. The V and J ends lost 0 bases and 10 bases respectively, with 16 bases between them. The germline V gene has CDR1 KGHSH and CDR2 LQKENI.

The DNA of the CDR3 is TGCGCCAGCAGCTGGGGACAGGAGAGCAACGAGCAGTACTTC. It specifies CASSWGQESNEQYF. V usage is TRBV5-1 and J usage is TRBJ2-7, with TRBD1 matching 8 bases. Germline assignment: CDR1 SGHRS and CDR2 YFSETQ. The CDR3 has 14 residues. The V gene end was trimmed by 3 bases and the J gene end by 5 bases; junction bases not matched to a gene: 7.

In DNA, the CDR3 is TGTGCCTGGAGTAGGGACAGAGCCTATGGCTACACCTTC. It encodes CAWSRDRAYGYTF. The chain links TRBV30 to TRBJ1-2; 7 bases fit TRBD1. Germline lookup yields CDR1 GTSNPN and CDR2 SVGIG (reference sequence). This CDR3 spans 13 amino acids. V shed 2 bases and J 4 bases; nucleotides not matched to a gene: 4.

The rearrangement uses TRBV27 and TRBJ1-6; a weak D match, TRBD1 (6 bases). Germline assignment: CDR1 MNHEY and CDR2 SMNVEV (reference sequence). The CDR3 covers 15 residues. V was shortened by 5 bases and J by 7 bases, with 15 bases between the two germline ends. The CDR3 DNA sequence: TGTGCCAGCAGTCCCCCGACAGGCTACAATTCACCCCTCCACTTT. This translates into CASSPPTGYNSPLHF.